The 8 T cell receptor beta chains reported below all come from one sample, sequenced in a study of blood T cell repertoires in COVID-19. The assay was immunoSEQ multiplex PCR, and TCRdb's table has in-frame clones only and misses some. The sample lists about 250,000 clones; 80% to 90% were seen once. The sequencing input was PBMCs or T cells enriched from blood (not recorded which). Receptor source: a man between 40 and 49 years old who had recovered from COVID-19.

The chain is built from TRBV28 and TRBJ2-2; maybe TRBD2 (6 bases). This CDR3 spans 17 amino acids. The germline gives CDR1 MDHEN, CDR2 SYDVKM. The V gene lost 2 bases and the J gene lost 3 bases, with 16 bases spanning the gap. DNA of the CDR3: TGTGCCAGCAGTTTAATGGGTCTAGCGAGATACACCGGGGAGCTGTTTTTT. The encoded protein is CASSLMGLARYTGELFF.

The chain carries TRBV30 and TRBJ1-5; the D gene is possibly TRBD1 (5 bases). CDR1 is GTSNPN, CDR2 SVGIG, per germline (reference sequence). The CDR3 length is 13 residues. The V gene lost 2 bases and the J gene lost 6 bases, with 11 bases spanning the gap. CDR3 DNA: TGTGCCTGGAGTCGGGGGGGGTTTCAGCCCCAGCATTTT. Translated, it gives CAWSRGGFQPQHF.

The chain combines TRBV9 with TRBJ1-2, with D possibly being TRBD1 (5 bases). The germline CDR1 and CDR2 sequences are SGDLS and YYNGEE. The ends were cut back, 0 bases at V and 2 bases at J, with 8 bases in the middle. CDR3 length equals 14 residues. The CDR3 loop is CASSVDQGNYGYTF. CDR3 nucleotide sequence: TGTGCCAGCAGCGTAGACCAGGGCAACTATGGCTACACCTTC.

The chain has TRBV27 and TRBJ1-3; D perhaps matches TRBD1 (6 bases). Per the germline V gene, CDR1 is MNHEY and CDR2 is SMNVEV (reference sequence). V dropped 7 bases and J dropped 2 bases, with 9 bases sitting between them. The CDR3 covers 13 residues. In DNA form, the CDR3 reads TGTGCCAGCAAGTCAGGGGCTGGAAACACCATATATTTT. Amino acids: CASKSGAGNTIYF.

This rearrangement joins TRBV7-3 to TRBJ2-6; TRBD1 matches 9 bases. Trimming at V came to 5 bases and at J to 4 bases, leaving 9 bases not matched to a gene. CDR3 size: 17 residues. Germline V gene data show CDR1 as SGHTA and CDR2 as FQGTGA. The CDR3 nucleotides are TGTGCCAGCAGCCTGGTGGGACAGGGTTCCGGGGCCAACGTCCTGACTTTC. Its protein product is CASSLVGQGSGANVLTF.

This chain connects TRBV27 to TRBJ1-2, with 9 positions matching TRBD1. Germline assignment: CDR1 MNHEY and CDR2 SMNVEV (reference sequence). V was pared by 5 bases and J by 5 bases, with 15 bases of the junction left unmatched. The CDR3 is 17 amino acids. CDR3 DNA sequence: TGTGCCAGCAGTCGTTACTTAGGACAGGGGTCGAGATATGGCTACACCTTC. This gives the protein CASSRYLGQGSRYGYTF.

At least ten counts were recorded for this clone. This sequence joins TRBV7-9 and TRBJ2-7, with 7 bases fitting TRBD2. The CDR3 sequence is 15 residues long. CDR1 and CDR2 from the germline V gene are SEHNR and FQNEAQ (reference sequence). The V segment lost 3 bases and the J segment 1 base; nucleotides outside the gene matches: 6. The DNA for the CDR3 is TGTGCCAGCAGCTTGGCGGGAGCGCTATCCTACGAGCAGTACTTC. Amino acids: CASSLAGALSYEQYF.

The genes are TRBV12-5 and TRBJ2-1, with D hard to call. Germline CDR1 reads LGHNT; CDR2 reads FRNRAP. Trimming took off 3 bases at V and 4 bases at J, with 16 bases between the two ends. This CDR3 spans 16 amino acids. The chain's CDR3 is CASGFPPRQLYNEQFF. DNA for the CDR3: TGTGCTAGTGGTTTCCCCCCGAGGCAGCTATACAATGAGCAGTTCTTC.